The present entry profiles one TCR beta chain with its context. These data are taken from a study of T cells in tuberculosis. V was shortened by 7 bases and J by 0 bases, with 16 bases between the two germline ends. This CDR3 has 15 residues. Germline values: CDR1 MNHEY, CDR2 SVGAGI. Sequencing used immunoSEQ multiplex PCR; TCRdb keeps in-frame clones, though not all of them. The data contain under 45,000 clones, over 90% of them singletons. Input material: PBMCs. This TCR came from a donor aged 10 to 29 with latent tuberculosis or without tuberculosis infection. The rearrangement uses TRBV6-5 and TRBJ2-7; the D gene is possibly TRBD2 (6 bases). CDR3 residues: CASTPRRGSSYEQYF. The DNA of the CDR3 is TGTGCCAGCACTCCCCGGCGGGGCTCCTCCTACGAGCAGTACTTC.